This T cell receptor beta chain was obtained from a study of blood T cell repertoires in COVID-19. Study in general: Samples came from the United States, Italy and Spain, spanning acute and convalescent COVID-19. The analysed material was cDNA or gDNA that came from T cells, B-cell-depleted T cells, or PBMCs.

With V trimmed by 3 bases and J by 3 bases, 10 bases remained unmatched. The germline V gene has CDR1 SGHNT and CDR2 YENEEA. The CDR3 totals 17 residues. Source study methods: Reference gene primer amplification gave estimated nucleated cell counts. The data were produced by immunoSEQ multiplex PCR, yet TCRdb's version contains in-frame clones alone and is incomplete. Clone size and V and J calls were adopted from that table, with D and trimming inferred from the DNA. The profile covers just under 65,000 clones, with around 80% appearing a single time and approximately 15% taken by the ten largest. The chain employs TRBV11-3 and TRBJ2-1, with 8 positions matching TRBD2. The receptor's source is a man in his 60s with COVID-19, enrolled during active disease. The sample comprised peripheral blood. Here the CDR3 DNA reads TGTGCCAGCAGCTTCCGCGGGGGGAGGGCCGACTACAATGAGCAGTTCTTC. This translates into CASSFRGGRADYNEQFF.